These 13 T cell receptor beta chains came from one sample sequenced in a study of beta chain features in type 1 diabetes (dated by TCRdb to 2016 to 2018). The method was the immunoSEQ multiplex PCR assay. The entire amount of isolated RNA was reverse transcribed using the High Capacity cDNA Reverse Transcription Kit, so the sequenced TCRB transcripts were expressed ones. Imported from immuneACCESS, the table was reduced by TCRdb to in-frame sequences with V and J called. These copies leave out some clones; in studies compared against another copy, an unresolved V gene accounts for under half, and the cause of the remainder is not known. Recorded for this sample are about 320,000 clones; around 15% of them occurred a single time. The ten largest account for approximately 7% of the sample. Sequences were obtained from central memory CD4+ T cells from blood. Receptors were obtained from a man aged 25 to 40 in good health.

In its sample, this clone was seen many times. The chain recombines TRBV19 with TRBJ2-4; 7 positions match TRBD1. Germline CDR1 LNHDA, CDR2 SQIVND (reference sequence). V lost 5 bases, J lost 0 bases, and 7 bases stayed unmatched. There are 16 residues in the CDR3. The CDR3 nucleotides read TGTGCCAGTAGTCACCGGACAGGCCTAGCCAAAAACATTCAGTACTTC. It yields the protein CASSHRTGLAKNIQYF.

This clone was observed a handful of times. The chain employs TRBV7-6 and TRBJ1-2; D call uncertain. Germline values: CDR1 SGHVS, CDR2 FNYEAQ. Trimming removed 1 base at V and 4 bases at J, with 7 bases between. This CDR3 is 13 amino acids long. The CDR3 here is CASSLGQSYGYTF. In DNA, the CDR3 is TGTGCCAGCAGCTTAGGCCAGTCCTATGGCTACACCTTC.

This clone was detected a few times. The J gene is TRBJ2-1, the V gene TRBV5-4; 8 nucleotides align to TRBD2. V shed 7 bases, J shed 6 bases, and the junction held 9 bases outside the gene matches. Looked up from germline, CDR1 is SGHNT and CDR2 is YYREEE (reference sequence). The CDR3 runs 14 residues. CDR3 in amino acids: CASRAIAGSNEQFF. The CDR3 DNA reads as TGTGCCAGCCGGGCAATAGCGGGAAGCAATGAGCAGTTCTTC.

The V gene is TRBV27, the J gene TRBJ2-4; D not certain. Trimming took off 5 bases at V and 0 bases at J, with 20 bases between the two ends. The CDR3 loop spans 18 amino acids. Germline CDR1 reads MNHEY; CDR2 reads SMNVEV (reference sequence). The CDR3 spells CASSRTLAGHLAKNIQYF. The CDR3, as DNA: TGTGCCAGCAGTAGAACTCTCGCCGGTCATTTAGCCAAAAACATTCAGTACTTC.

Here the CDR3 DNA reads TGCGCCAGCAGCCAAGATTCATTACAAAGCCGACAGGCCCTCTATGGCTACACCTTC. This sequence encodes CASSQDSLQSRQALYGYTF. The chain has TRBV4-3 and TRBJ1-2, with D perhaps TRBD1 (6 bases). The V gene lost 0 bases and the J gene lost 4 bases, with 24 bases spanning the gap. Germline values: CDR1 LGHNA, CDR2 YSLEER. This CDR3 comprises 19 residues.

The gene calls are TRBV19 and TRBJ2-5; D is possibly TRBD1 or TRBD2 (5 bases each). The germline V gene encodes CDR1 LNHDA and CDR2 SQIVND (reference sequence). V lost 9 bases and J lost 2, with 16 bases in between. The CDR3 sequence is 14 residues long. CDR3 region: CASAPGRTQETQYF. CDR3 sequence (DNA): TGTGCCAGCGCCCCGGGACGTACACAAGAGACCCAGTACTTC. Looking up the rest from reference TRBV19 and TRBJ2-5 gives the full variable domain: DGGITQSPKYLFRKEGQNVTLSCEQNLNHDAMYWYRQDPGQGLRLIYYSQIVNDFQKGDIAEGYSVSREKKESFPLTVTSAQKNPTAFYLCASAPGRTQETQYFGPGTRLLVL.

This clone showed up just a few times. The rearrangement uses TRBV7-7 and TRBJ1-5; 8 bases align to TRBD1. The CDR3 is 15 residues long. With 5 bases clipped from V and 3 bases from J, the junction kept 6 bases outside the gene matches. Per germline, CDR1 SSHAT and CDR2 FNYEAQ (reference sequence). The CDR3 DNA sequence: TGTGCCAGCAGCAAAGGGGGACAGGACAATCAGCCCCAGCATTTT. Its translation: CASSKGGQDNQPQHF. Supplemented by reference TRBV7-7 and TRBJ1-5, the full variable domain reads GAGVSQSPRYKVTKRGQDVTLRCDPISSHATLYWYQQALGQGPEFLTYFNYEAQPDKSGLPSDRFSAERPEGSISTLTIQRTEQRDSAMYRCASSKGGQDNQPQHFGDGTRLSIL.

This chain joins TRBV4-3 and TRBJ1-1; D is unclear. CDR3 length equals 15 residues. Trimming left V 2 bases short and J 3 bases short, with 13 bases between. Germline V gives CDR1 LGHNA, CDR2 YSLEER. The CDR3 loop is CASSQHDPVHTEAFF. In DNA, the CDR3 is TGCGCCAGCAGCCAACATGACCCGGTGCACACTGAAGCTTTCTTT.

This clone was observed a few times. The chain links TRBV29-1 to TRBJ1-2; D remains unclear. V lost 6 bases to trimming and J lost 7 bases, with 15 bases between them. CDR1 is SQVTM, CDR2 ANQGSEA, per germline. The CDR3 totals 12 residues. The CDR3 here is CSVTPWVSGYTF. CDR3 nucleotides: TGCAGCGTGACCCCGTGGGTCAGTGGCTACACCTTC.

The V and J genes are TRBV7-2 and TRBJ1-5; D unresolved. Germline V gene lookup returns CDR1 SGHTA and CDR2 FQGNSA. Trimming took off 0 bases at V and 6 bases at J, with 6 bases between the two ends. The CDR3 spans 13 residues. CDR3 nucleotide sequence: TGTGCCAGCAGCTTAGCCGCCATTCAGCCCCAGCATTTT. Residues: CASSLAAIQPQHF.

The V and J genes are TRBV10-2 and TRBJ2-1, with D possibly matching TRBD2 (7 bases). The CDR3 has 16 amino acids. Germline values: CDR1 WSHSY, CDR2 SAAADI. The V end lost 0 bases, the J end lost 6 bases, and 15 bases lay between the germline ends. This chain's CDR3 is CASSESFRGAGNEQFF. The CDR3 DNA reads as TGCGCCAGCAGTGAGTCGTTTCGGGGGGCAGGCAATGAGCAGTTCTTC.

This clone was seen a handful of times. The rearrangement joins TRBV7-9 to TRBJ1-4, with TRBD1 matching over 8 bases. CDR1 is SEHNR, CDR2 FQNEAQ, per germline (reference sequence). CDR3 length: 14 residues. Unmatched junction bases numbered 6, after V lost 5 bases and J lost 7 bases. The CDR3 coding sequence is TGTGCCAGCAGCCAAGGACAGGGAGGTGAAAAACTGTTTTTT. This sequence encodes CASSQGQGGEKLFF.

This clone was counted between two and nine times. This chain links TRBV7-6 with TRBJ2-1; 7 bases agree with TRBD1. V shed 2 bases, J shed 7 bases, and the junction held 17 bases outside the gene matches. The CDR3 is 18 amino acids. Germline V CDR1 and CDR2: SGHVS, FNYEAQ. The CDR3 DNA reads TGTGCCAGCAGCTTAATTACCCAGCTGTTGACAGGGAAGAATGAGCAGTTCTTC. Translating it yields CASSLITQLLTGKNEQFF.